The clone carrying this T cell receptor (beta chain) was seen only once. The V and J ends lost 4 bases and 4 bases respectively, with 17 bases between them. This CDR3 contains 15 residues. CDR1 and CDR2 (germline): SGHNT, YYREEE (reference sequence). This entry comes from a study of blood T cell repertoires in COVID-19. The overall study: PBMCs, B-cell-depleted T cells, or T cells were the source of the cDNA or gDNA that made up the material.

Libraries were prepared by immunoSEQ multiplex PCR; TCRdb keeps only in-frame clonotypes and omits some of them. The sample lists about 250,000 clones, roughly 82% occurring once. J is TRBJ1-2 and V is TRBV5-4, with D tentatively TRBD1 (6 bases). The receptor's source is a woman in her seventies with acute or convalescent COVID-19. The specimen was peripheral blood. The CDR3 is CASSLLYSQGYGYTF. As DNA, the CDR3 is TGTGCCAGCAGCCTACTCTACTCACAGGGCTATGGCTACACCTTC. The whole variable domain, remainder taken from reference TRBV5-4 and TRBJ1-2, is ETGVTQSPTHLIKTRGQQVTLRCSSQSGHNTVSWYQQALGQGPQFIFQYYREEENGRGNFPPRFSGLQFPNYSSELNVNALELDDSALYLCASSLLYSQGYGYTFGSGTRLTVV.